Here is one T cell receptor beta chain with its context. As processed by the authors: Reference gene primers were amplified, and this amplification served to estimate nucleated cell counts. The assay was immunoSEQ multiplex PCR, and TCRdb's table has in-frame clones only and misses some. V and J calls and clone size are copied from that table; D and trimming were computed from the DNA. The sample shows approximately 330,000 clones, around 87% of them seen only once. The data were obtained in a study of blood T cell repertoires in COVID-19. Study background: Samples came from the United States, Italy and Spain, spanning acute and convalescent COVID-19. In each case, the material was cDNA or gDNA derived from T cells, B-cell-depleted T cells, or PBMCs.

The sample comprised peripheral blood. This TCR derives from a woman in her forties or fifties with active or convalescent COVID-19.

CDR3 nucleotides: TGTGCCAGCAGCCCGGGACAGGGGGCTGGAAACACCATATATTTT. This codes for CASSPGQGAGNTIYF. The chain carries TRBV28 and TRBJ1-3; 11 positions match TRBD1. There are 15 residues in the CDR3. CDR1 and CDR2 (germline): MDHEN, SYDVKM. Trimming took 6 bases from V and 2 from J; bases not matched to a gene: 3.